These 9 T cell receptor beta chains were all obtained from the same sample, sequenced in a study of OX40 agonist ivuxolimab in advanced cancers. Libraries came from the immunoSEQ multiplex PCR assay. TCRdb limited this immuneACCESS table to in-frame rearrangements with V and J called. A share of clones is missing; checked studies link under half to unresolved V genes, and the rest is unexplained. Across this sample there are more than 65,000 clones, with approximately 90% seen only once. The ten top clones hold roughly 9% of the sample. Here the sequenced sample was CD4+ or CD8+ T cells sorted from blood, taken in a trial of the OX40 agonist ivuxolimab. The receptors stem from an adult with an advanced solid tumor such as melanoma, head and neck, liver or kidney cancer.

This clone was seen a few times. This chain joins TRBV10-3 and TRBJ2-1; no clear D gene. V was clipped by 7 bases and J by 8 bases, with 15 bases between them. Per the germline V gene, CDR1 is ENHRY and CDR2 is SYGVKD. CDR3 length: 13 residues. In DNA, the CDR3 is TGTGCCATCACGGAAGAGCCGGGCGATGAGCAGTTCTTC. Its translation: CAITEEPGDEQFF.

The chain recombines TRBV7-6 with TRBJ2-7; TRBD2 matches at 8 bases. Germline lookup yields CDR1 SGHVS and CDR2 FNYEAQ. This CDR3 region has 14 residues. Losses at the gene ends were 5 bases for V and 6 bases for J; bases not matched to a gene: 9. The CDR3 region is CASSVDGGAAEQYF. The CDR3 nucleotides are TGTGCCAGCAGCGTCGACGGGGGGGCAGCCGAGCAGTACTTC.

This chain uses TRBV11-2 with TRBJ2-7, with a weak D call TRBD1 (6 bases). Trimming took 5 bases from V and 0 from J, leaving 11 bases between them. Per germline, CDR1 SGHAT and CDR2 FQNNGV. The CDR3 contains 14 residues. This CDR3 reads CASSEQGYSYEQYF. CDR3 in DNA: TGTGCCAGCAGCGAACAGGGTTACTCCTACGAGCAGTACTTC.

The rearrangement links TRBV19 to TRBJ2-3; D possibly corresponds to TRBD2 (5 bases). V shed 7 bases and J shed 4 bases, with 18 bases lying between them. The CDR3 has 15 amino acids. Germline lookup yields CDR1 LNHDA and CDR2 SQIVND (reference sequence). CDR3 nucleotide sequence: TGTGCCAGTATTGAGGGATTGGGCACGGCAGATACGCAGTATTTT. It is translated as CASIEGLGTADTQYF. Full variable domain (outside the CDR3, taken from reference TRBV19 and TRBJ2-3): DGGITQSPKYLFRKEGQNVTLSCEQNLNHDAMYWYRQDPGQGLRLIYYSQIVNDFQKGDIAEGYSVSREKKESFPLTVTSAQKNPTAFYLCASIEGLGTADTQYFGPGTRLTVL.

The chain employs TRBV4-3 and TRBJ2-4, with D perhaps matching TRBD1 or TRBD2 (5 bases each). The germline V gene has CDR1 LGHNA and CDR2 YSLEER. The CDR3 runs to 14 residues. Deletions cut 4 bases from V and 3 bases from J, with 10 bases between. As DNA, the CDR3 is TGCGCCAGCAGCCCCCGGGACGGCAAAAACATTCAGTACTTC. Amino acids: CASSPRDGKNIQYF.

The CDR3 reads CASSYGQGYGYTF. The CDR3 DNA reads TGTGCCAGCAGTTACGGACAGGGCTACGGCTACACCTTC. The V gene is TRBV27, the J gene TRBJ1-2; 8 nucleotides align to TRBD1. The CDR3 is made up of 13 amino acids. Germline CDR1 is MNHEY and CDR2 is SMNVEV (reference sequence). V was clipped by 4 bases and J by 8 bases; unmatched bases: 6.

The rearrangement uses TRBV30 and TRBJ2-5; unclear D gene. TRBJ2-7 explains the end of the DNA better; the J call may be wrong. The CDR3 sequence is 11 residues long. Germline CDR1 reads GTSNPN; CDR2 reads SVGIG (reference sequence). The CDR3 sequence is CAWSPPGEQYF. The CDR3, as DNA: TGTGCCTGGAGTCCACCCGGCGAGCAGTACTTC.

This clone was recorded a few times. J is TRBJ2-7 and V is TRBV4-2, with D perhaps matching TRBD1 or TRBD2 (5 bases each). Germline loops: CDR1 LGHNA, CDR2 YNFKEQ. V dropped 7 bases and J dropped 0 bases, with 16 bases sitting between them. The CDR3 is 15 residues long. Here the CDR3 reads CASTAKRGDSYEQYF. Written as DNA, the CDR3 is TGTGCCAGCACCGCAAAGCGAGGGGACTCCTACGAGCAGTACTTC.

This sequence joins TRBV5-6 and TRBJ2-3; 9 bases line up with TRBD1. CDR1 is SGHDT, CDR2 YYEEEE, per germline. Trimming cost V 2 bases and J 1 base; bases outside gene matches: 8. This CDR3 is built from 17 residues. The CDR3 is CASSFAGTGSRTDTQYF. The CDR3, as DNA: TGTGCCAGCAGCTTTGCCGGGACAGGGTCTCGCACAGATACGCAGTATTTT.